This TCR beta chain was documented in a study of T cells expressing NK-cell markers. Following a re-call of the 5' RACE reads, TCRdb has one entry per CDR3 protein and lacks DNA. The sample includes roughly 450,000 distinct CDR3 sequences. The material sequenced was blood T cells: a sorted CD56 or NKG2C T cell subset, CD4+ or CD8+ T cells, or bulk PBMC T cells (not recorded which). The sequence came from a woman aged 50 to 60 in good health.

CDR3 sequence: CASSSTSGALLAIYF. The chain joins TRBV28 to TRBJ1-3; the D call from TCRdb, TRBD1, cannot be confirmed without DNA. The CDR3 spans 15 residues. CDR1 is MDHEN and CDR2 is SYDVKM in the germline V gene.